Listed below are T cell receptor beta chains from one sample, sequenced in a study of T cell repertoires in cytomegalovirus infection. These receptors have no identified antigens. TCRdb used MiXCR to reprocess the reads, holding one entry per CDR3 protein. This table holds tens of thousands of distinct CDR3 sequences, about 29% found once. Sequenced here: CD8+ T cells from cultured PBMCs, sampled from culture after CMV antigen stimulation. These receptor sequences come from a human donor in good health (CMV status not recorded). Some clones in this sample may be carry-over from other donors' samples. Each CDR3 is given with its conserved first and last residue. Fields, in order: clone size, J gene, D gene, V gene, CDR3 DNA, CDR3 protein. D genes are given only for firm matches. Only part of the rows carry a size: once, few, many, or a class if the clone is expanded.

>many|TRBJ1-1|TRBD1|TRBV5-5
TGTGCCAGCAGTTCCGGGACAGGGGTCACTGAAGCTTTCTTT
CASSSGTGVTEAFF
>many|TRBJ1-2|-|TRBV28
TGTGCCAGCACCTTGGGTAGCTATGGCTACACCTTC
CASTLGSYGYTF
>-|TRBJ1-2|TRBD1|TRBV27
TGTGCCAGCAGTTTATCTGTGTCAGGGGGGCTCTATGGCTACACCTTC
CASSLSVSGGLYGYTF
>many|TRBJ2-3|TRBD1|TRBV7-2
TGTGCCAGCAGCTTAGAGGGGGCAGGGGGTTCAGATACGCAGTATTTT
CASSLEGAGGSDTQYF
>-|TRBJ2-6|-|TRBV7-2
TGTGCCAGAATCTCAGGATCCTCTGGGGCCAACGTCCTGACTTTC
CARISGSSGANVLTF
>few|TRBJ1-4|TRBD1|TRBV13
TGTGCCAGCAGCTTAGGAACGGGACAGGGGGAAAAACTGTTTTTT
CASSLGTGQGEKLFF
>-|TRBJ2-7|-|TRBV5-3
TGTGCCAGCAGATCAGGGTCGGGGGAGCAGTACTTC
CASRSGSGEQYF
>-|TRBJ2-3|-|TRBV7-9
TGTGCCAGCAGCTTGCGCGATACGCAGTATTTT
CASSLRDTQYF
>few|TRBJ2-5|-|TRBV27
TGTGCCAGCAGTTTATCAGGCAGGGGAGACGAGACCCAGTACTTC
CASSLSGRGDETQYF
>few|TRBJ2-7|TRBD2|TRBV13
TGTGCCAGCAGCCCTGGAGCGGGAGTCGAGCAGTACTTC
CASSPGAGVEQYF
>-|TRBJ2-6|-|TRBV27
TGTGCCAGCAGTTCTGGGGCCAACGTCCTGACTTTC
CASSSGANVLTF
>-|TRBJ2-5|TRBD2|TRBV2
TGTGCCAGCAGTGGGACTAGTGGAGAGACCCAGTACTTC
CASSGTSGETQYF
>-|TRBJ1-4|TRBD1|TRBV2
TGTGCCAGTCACTTCGACAGGGAGGAGGAAAAACTGTTTTTT
CASHFDREEEKLFF
>many|TRBJ1-1|-|TRBV7-8
TGTGCCAGCAGCCACCGGGCTACGGCCCTGAACACTGAAGCTTTCTTT
CASSHRATALNTEAFF
>-|TRBJ2-7|TRBD2|TRBV6-6
TGTGCCAGCAGCCCTACCGGACTAGCTTGGGAGCAGTACTTC
CASSPTGLAWEQYF
>many|TRBJ2-7|-|TRBV7-9
TGTGCCAGCAGCTTATGGGGGGTGGGGGCCTACGAGCAGTACTTC
CASSLWGVGAYEQYF
>-|TRBJ1-5|-|TRBV4-3
TGCGCCAGCAGCCAGGCTGTTAGCAATCAGCCCCAGCATTTT
CASSQAVSNQPQHF
>few|TRBJ2-7|-|TRBV12-5
TGTGCTAGTGGTCTAGGGGGAAGCTCCTACGAGCAGTACTTC
CASGLGGSSYEQYF
>few|TRBJ2-1|-|TRBV30
TGTGCCTGGAGTGCCGGGGCTGGGAATTGTGATGAGCAGTTCTTC
CAWSAGAGNCDEQFF
>many|TRBJ1-4|-|TRBV9
TGTGCCAGCAGCGGGGAGGCAGCGGCGGGAAAACTGTTTTTT
CASSGEAAAGKLFF
>-|TRBJ2-6|-|TRBV6-6
TGTGCCAGCAGCGAACAGGGAATGCCCTCTGGGGCCAACGTCCTGACTTTC
CASSEQGMPSGANVLTF
>-|TRBJ1-5|-|TRBV12-5
TGTGCTAGTGCCCCTTCGGGGGGCCAGCCCCAGCATTTT
CASAPSGGQPQHF
>-|TRBJ1-2|TRBD1|TRBV11-2
TGTGCCAGCAGCGTTTCCGGGACAGGGTACCCGACTAACTATGGCTACACCTTC
CASSVSGTGYPTNYGYTF
>-|TRBJ2-2|TRBD2|TRBV2
TGTGCCAGCAGTGCCGTAGCGGGGCCCACCGGGGAGCTGTTTTTT
CASSAVAGPTGELFF